The rows below give T cell receptor beta chains drawn from one sample of a study of shared clonotypes between healthy human individuals. Repertoires were generated with immunoSEQ multiplex PCR, while TCRdb's copy carries only in-frame clones and drops some. Of about 700,000 clones detected, around two thirds appear once; the ten largest clones hold 1.5% to 2%. The sample taken for sequencing was memory CD4+ T cells sorted from blood. The receptors derive from a woman under 40 in good health. The CDR3 runs from the conserved cysteine through the conserved F or W. Each record gives: V gene, D gene, CDR3 length, J gene, CDR3 protein. D genes are given only for firm matches.

TRBV19	TRBD1	12	TRBJ2-3	CATGENTDTQYF
TRBV18	TRBD2	15	TRBJ2-3	CASSPLAGGPDTQYF
TRBV11-2	TRBD2	15	TRBJ2-2	CASSYTSGSSGELFF
TRBV11-2	.	15	TRBJ2-4	CASTQGGLAKNIQYF
TRBV7-2	.	13	TRBJ2-2	CASSTDSHGELFF
TRBV19	TRBD1	15	TRBJ1-1	CASSPTGQGNTEAFF
TRBV2	TRBD1	16	TRBJ2-2	CASRERGGANTGELFF
TRBV11-2	TRBD2	16	TRBJ2-5	CASSLIGGWVQETQYF
TRBV7-2	TRBD1	15	TRBJ2-7	CASSSNPGQTYEQYF
TRBV7-6	.	15	TRBJ2-5	CASSLGNTYQETQYF
TRBV30	.	13	TRBJ2-6	CASRSSGANVLTF
TRBV2	.	11	TRBJ2-3	CATQGADTQYF
TRBV7-9	.	15	TRBJ1-3	CASSLPESGGNTIYF
TRBV5-1	TRBD1	18	TRBJ1-1	CASSPNLRTGSQDTEAFF
TRBV28	TRBD1	15	TRBJ2-7	CASRLPGQGSYEQYF
TRBV5-1	.	16	TRBJ2-6	CASSSGPHSGANVLTF
TRBV4-2	TRBD2	15	TRBJ2-7	CASSQGLANNYEQYF
TRBV28	.	17	TRBJ1-4	CASSFRNRAWGLEKLFF
TRBV6-1	.	11	TRBJ2-5	CASSDQETQYF
TRBV28	.	16	TRBJ1-3	CASTTSGWGPGNTIYF
TRBV10-1	TRBD2	14	TRBJ2-2	CASRASGSNGELFF
TRBV28	.	11	TRBJ2-1	CASSLINEQFF
TRBV30	.	15	TRBJ1-3	CAWGAGLSSGNTIYF
TRBV5-1	.	16	TRBJ1-3	CASSLDGTLDGNTIYF
TRBV19	TRBD1	14	TRBJ1-1	CASTKQGVFTEAFF
TRBV5-8	TRBD2	14	TRBJ2-1	CASSTPSGKGEQFF
TRBV6-1	.	15	TRBJ1-5	CACEGTGHAYQPQHF
TRBV14	.	15	TRBJ2-6	CASSRLQAGANVLTF
TRBV10-3	.	16	TRBJ1-2	CAITSSILRDPYGYTF
TRBV19	.	14	TRBJ1-4	CASSYPPEDEKLFF
TRBV19	.	14	TRBJ2-3	CASSIGQGTDTQYF
TRBV4-2	.	13	TRBJ2-3	CASSHRQADTQYF
TRBV10-1	.	15	TRBJ1-1	CASREGTGPFTEAFF
TRBV2	TRBD1	16	TRBJ2-5	CASSASGTAIQETQYF
TRBV27	.	14	TRBJ2-1	CASSPPGPYNEQFF
TRBV5-6	TRBD2	17	TRBJ2-5	CASSLRPGLALQETQYF
TRBV7-4	.	15	TRBJ1-5	CASSLARGSNQPQHF
TRBV11-2	.	15	TRBJ2-6	CASSPAGSGANVLTF
TRBV19	TRBD2	16	TRBJ2-5	CASSIAAGADQETQYF
TRBV19	.	13	TRBJ2-5	CASGDQGGETQYF
TRBV19	.	16	TRBJ2-6	CASSIEGGVGANVLTF
TRBV6-5	.	14	TRBJ2-3	CASRISFSTDTQYF
TRBV7-2	.	15	TRBJ2-1	CASSVSQEGYNEQFF
TRBV5-1	TRBD2	17	TRBJ2-1	CASSLESRLAGGGEQFF
TRBV5-1	TRBD2	15	TRBJ2-5	CASSGRASGGETQYF